The 23 T cell receptor beta chains given below trace back to one sample, sequenced in a study of T cells after yellow fever vaccination. TCRdb independently ran MiXCR on the 5' RACE reads; one entry per CDR3 protein. The table has a few hundred thousand distinct CDR3 sequences, 8.1% seen once; the top ten hold roughly a sixth. Sequences were derived from PBMCs, sampled more than 35 days after the first yellow fever vaccination. The receptors originated from a man between 18 and 35 years old who received the YFV17D yellow fever vaccine.

This clonotype was recorded a few times. J is TRBJ1-5 and V is TRBV4-2; TRBD1 is a possible D gene (6 bases). Trimming left V 0 bases short and J 10 bases short, with 10 bases between. The V gene's germline CDR1 is LGHNA and CDR2 YNFKEQ. The CDR3 spans 13 residues. CDR3 DNA sequence: TGTGCCAGCAGCCAAGAGGCTGGGGGCCCCCAGCATTTT. This encodes CASSQEAGGPQHF.

The CDR3, as DNA: TGCGCCAGCAGCCAAGGCCCTCCTCGCGGGGGTGATACGCAGTATTTT. Encoded protein: CASSQGPPRGGDTQYF. V gene TRBV4-3 combines with J gene TRBJ2-3; 7 bases line up with TRBD2. V lost 1 base to trimming and J lost 6 bases; unmatched junction nucleotides: 10. The CDR3 totals 16 residues. The germline V gene has CDR1 LGHNA and CDR2 YSLEER.

The rearrangement links TRBV5-1 to TRBJ2-1, with D possibly TRBD1 on 6 matching bases. Between the trimmed V and J ends, which lost 2 bases and 3 bases, there was a span of 15 bases. This CDR3 is 16 amino acids long. Germline CDR1 and CDR2: SGHRS and YFSETQ. The CDR3 loop is CASSLKTGSYYNEQFF. CDR3 sequence (DNA): TGCGCCAGCAGCTTAAAAACAGGGAGCTACTACAATGAGCAGTTCTTC.

The sample holds many counts of this clonotype. The chain has TRBV12-3 or TRBV12-4 and TRBJ1-2, with D unresolved. The CDR3 extends over 15 amino acids. V was pared by 5 bases and J by 8 bases, with 21 bases between. The CDR3 spells CASSPRVPFRSGYTF. The CDR3 region has the DNA TGTGCCAGCAGTCCCCGGGTCCCCTTTCGGAGCGGCTACACCTTC.

In its sample, this clonotype was seen a few times. The chain joins TRBV4-3 to TRBJ2-1, with D unresolved. Germline lookup yields CDR1 LGHNA and CDR2 YSLEER. V lost 1 base, J lost 8 bases, and 12 bases lay in between. CDR3 size: 14 residues. CDR3 in amino acids: CASSQAGGGDEQFF. The CDR3 DNA is TGCGCCAGCAGCCAAGCAGGCGGTGGGGATGAGCAGTTCTTC.

There are a few counts of this clonotype. J is TRBJ2-2 and V is TRBV7-2; D is unclear. Trimming took 2 bases from V and 5 from J, leaving 6 bases between them. In germline, CDR1 is SGHTA, CDR2 FQGNSA. The CDR3 sequence is 13 residues long. CDR3 nucleotides: TGTGCCAGCAGCTTATACCGTACCGGGGAGCTGTTTTTT. This sequence encodes CASSLYRTGELFF. The variable domain in full, completed from reference TRBV7-2 and TRBJ2-2, reads GAGVSQSPSNKVTEKGKDVELRCDPISGHTALYWYRQSLGQGLEFLIYFQGNSAPDKSGLPSDRFSAERTGGSVSTLTIQRTQQEDSAVYLCASSLYRTGELFFGEGSRLTVL.

This clonotype has more than one count but fewer than ten. The chain combines TRBV5-5 with TRBJ2-7, with D hard to call. CDR1 and CDR2 from the germline V gene are SGHKS and YYEKEE (reference sequence). Trimming left V 0 bases short and J 9 bases short, with 10 bases between. The CDR3 covers 12 residues. CDR3 residues: CASSLDLTGQYF. The CDR3 coding sequence is TGTGCCAGCAGCTTGGACCTCACCGGGCAGTACTTC.

J is TRBJ1-3 and V is TRBV7-2; 7 bases are shared with TRBD1. V trimming: 5 bases; J trimming: 0 bases; junction bases outside the gene matches: 10. Germline CDR1 SGHTA, CDR2 FQGNSA. There are 17 residues in the CDR3. The CDR3 loop reads CASSPRWTGRSGNTIYF. CDR3 DNA: TGTGCCAGCAGCCCTCGCTGGACAGGTCGCTCTGGAAACACCATATATTTT.

The rearrangement joins TRBV5-5 to TRBJ1-2; D unclear. V gave up 1 base and J gave up 3 bases, with 7 bases separating them. The V gene's germline CDR1 is SGHKS and CDR2 YYEKEE (reference sequence). The CDR3 totals 13 residues. Here the CDR3 DNA reads TGTGCCAGCAGCTTGCTCGAACACTATGGCTACACCTTC. It encodes CASSLLEHYGYTF.

The chain joins TRBV7-9 to TRBJ1-6, with D uncertain. Germline V gene lookup returns CDR1 SEHNR and CDR2 FQNEAQ (reference sequence). Deletions cut 1 base from V and 10 bases from J, with 17 bases between. The CDR3 is made up of 16 amino acids. In DNA, the CDR3 is TGTGCCAGCAGCTTAGTTCCAGCCACCGTTGGATCACCCCTCCACTTT. Its translation is CASSLVPATVGSPLHF.

Only a few counts were recorded for this clonotype. CDR3 DNA: TGTGCCACGACCTTCGGGAGTTCTAACTATGGCTACACCTTC. Protein product: CATTFGSSNYGYTF. This chain connects TRBV19 to TRBJ1-2; D is ambiguous. Trimming stripped 10 bases from V and 0 bases from J, with 15 bases between. The CDR3 spans 14 residues. The germline gives CDR1 LNHDA, CDR2 SQIVND (reference sequence).

The V and J genes are TRBV7-3 and TRBJ2-3, with TRBD2 identical over 10 bases. Germline V CDR1 and CDR2: SGHTA, FQGTGA. J gave up 0 bases and V 5 bases, and 5 bases lay outside the gene matches. The CDR3 extends over 16 amino acids. This CDR3 reads CASSPSGGLSTDTQYF. The CDR3, as DNA: TGTGCCAGCAGCCCTAGCGGGGGACTTAGCACAGATACGCAGTATTTT.

This clonotype was observed many times. V is TRBV29-1 and J is TRBJ2-3; 10 bases match TRBD1. Trimming removed 7 bases from V and 3 bases from J; junction bases left unmatched: 4. Germline lookup yields CDR1 SQVTM and CDR2 ANQGSEA. The CDR3 runs to 13 residues. This CDR3 reads CSARQGATDTQYF. The CDR3 DNA reads TGCAGCGCTAGACAGGGGGCTACAGATACGCAGTATTTT.

This clonotype was seen only a few times. The chain carries TRBV2 and TRBJ2-7, with D perhaps TRBD1 (6 bases). V lost 6 bases to trimming and J lost 2 bases, with 17 bases between them. This CDR3 comprises 15 residues. Germline V lookup: CDR1 SNHLY, CDR2 FYNNEI. The CDR3 DNA follows: TGTGCCAGCAGCGACGGGACATACACTCCCTACGAGCAGTACGTC. Translating it yields CASSDGTYTPYEQYV.

There are a few counts of this clonotype. CDR3 region: CSVGTARSYEQYF. DNA for the CDR3: TGCAGCGTTGGCACAGCGCGTTCCTACGAGCAGTACTTC. V and J are TRBV29-1 and TRBJ2-7, with D hard to call. The CDR3 length is 13 residues. Between the trimmed V and J ends, which lost 4 bases and 1 base, there was a span of 11 bases. Germline V CDR1 and CDR2: SQVTM, ANQGSEA.

This clonotype has a handful of counts. V is TRBV7-2 and J is TRBJ2-1, with D perhaps TRBD1 (5 bases). The CDR3 totals 15 residues. Looked up from germline, CDR1 is SGHTA and CDR2 is FQGNSA. Trimming removed 4 bases at V and 5 bases at J, with 15 bases between. CDR3 in amino acids: CASSWVGVPHNEQFF. DNA for the CDR3: TGTGCCAGCAGCTGGGTAGGGGTTCCCCACAATGAGCAGTTCTTC.

The chain uses TRBV13 and TRBJ1-1, with D maybe TRBD1 (6 bases). The CDR3 consists of 16 residues. Trimming took 5 bases from V and 7 from J, leaving 23 bases between them. Germline V gene lookup returns CDR1 PRHDT and CDR2 FYEKMQ (reference sequence). The CDR3 reads CASSQNIQITGIEAFF. CDR3 nucleotide sequence: TGTGCCAGCAGCCAAAACATTCAGATTACAGGGATTGAAGCTTTCTTT.

This rearrangement joins TRBV7-2 to TRBJ2-3; D is possibly TRBD2 (7 bases). V lost 5 bases and J 1 base, leaving 13 bases between the germline ends. The CDR3 is 15 residues long. Looked up from germline, CDR1 is SGHTA and CDR2 is FQGNSA. CDR3 bases: TGTGCCAGCAGCCCCGGGGGGCGGGGCACAGATACGCAGTATTTT. This encodes CASSPGGRGTDTQYF.

This clonotype was found a few times. The chain employs TRBV7-9 and TRBJ1-1; no firm D call. This CDR3 has 11 residues. Trimming took off 11 bases at V and 11 bases at J, with 18 bases between the two ends. CDR1 is SEHNR, CDR2 FQNEAQ, per germline (reference sequence). The CDR3, as DNA: TGTGCCCACGAAATGCTAGAATGGGCTTTCTTT. This gives the protein CAHEMLEWAFF.

This chain links TRBV5-5 with TRBJ1-5; D is unresolved. V gave up 2 bases and J gave up 6 bases, with 9 bases separating them. Germline lookup yields CDR1 SGHKS and CDR2 YYEKEE (reference sequence). The CDR3 totals 13 residues. CDR3 nucleotides: TGTGCCAGCAGCTTCCAGCCCACTCAGCCCCAGCATTTT. Its translation: CASSFQPTQPQHF.

The chain has TRBV27 and TRBJ2-1, with 11 positions matching TRBD1. V lost 5 bases and J lost 4; bases outside the gene matches: 10. The germline CDR1 and CDR2 sequences are MNHEY and SMNVEV (reference sequence). This CDR3 is 17 amino acids long. For the CDR3, the DNA is TGTGCCAGCAGTCGGACAGGGGGCCCAAGACGGTACAATGAGCAGTTCTTC. Residues: CASSRTGGPRRYNEQFF.

The chain recombines TRBV6-4 with TRBJ2-1; D perhaps matches TRBD2 (7 bases). There are 13 residues in the CDR3. In germline, CDR1 is MRHNA, CDR2 SNTAGT. Trimming pared 0 bases from V and 9 bases from J, leaving 9 bases between. CDR3 region: CASSDSRGAEQFF. CDR3 coding DNA: TGTGCCAGCAGTGACTCCCGGGGGGCTGAGCAGTTCTTC.

This clonotype was picked up many times. The chain recombines TRBV18 with TRBJ1-4, with D perhaps matching TRBD1 (5 bases). CDR1 is KGHSH and CDR2 is LQKENI in the germline V gene. CDR3 length equals 21 residues. V was shortened by 2 bases and J by 0 bases, with 25 bases between the two germline ends. CDR3 in amino acids: CASSPGFRTMNKRTTNEKLFF. CDR3 in DNA: TGTGCCAGCTCACCAGGTTTTAGGACAATGAACAAGCGTACAACTAATGAAAAACTGTTTTTT.